Below, 23 T cell receptor beta chains from the same sample are listed, as sequenced in a study of blood T cell repertoires in COVID-19. The data were produced by immunoSEQ multiplex PCR, yet TCRdb's version contains in-frame clones alone and is incomplete. The data contain roughly 26,000 clones, 85% to 90% of them singletons. The sequenced sample was peripheral blood. Source of these receptors: a man aged 65-85 years with acute or convalescent COVID-19.

This rearrangement joins TRBV15 to TRBJ2-1, with TRBD2 as a possible D gene (6 bases). The germline CDR1 and CDR2 sequences are LNHNV and YYDKDF (reference sequence). V was pared by 2 bases and J by 8 bases, with 16 bases between. The CDR3 runs to 15 residues. CDR3 DNA sequence: TGTGCCACCAGCAGAAGAACTAGCAAAGGGCATGAGCAGTTCTTC. Translation gives CATSRRTSKGHEQFF.

J is TRBJ1-4 and V is TRBV15, with 9 bases aligning to TRBD1. J was trimmed by 8 bases and V by 0 bases; bases with no gene match: 7. The CDR3 totals 16 residues. The germline V gene encodes CDR1 LNHNV and CDR2 YYDKDF (reference sequence). The CDR3 reads CATSRDSTGGREKLFF. Written as DNA, the CDR3 is TGTGCCACCAGCAGAGACTCGACAGGGGGTCGGGAAAAACTGTTTTTT.

The CDR3 spells CASSSAGGAETQYF. The CDR3, as DNA: TGTGCCAGCAGCTCTGCAGGGGGCGCGGAGACCCAGTACTTC. The chain is built from TRBV5-5 and TRBJ2-5, with TRBD1 identical over 8 bases. The CDR3 consists of 14 residues. V lost 3 bases to trimming and J lost 5 bases; unmatched junction nucleotides: 6. Germline CDR1 and CDR2: SGHKS and YYEKEE (reference sequence).

V and J are TRBV5-1 and TRBJ1-1, with unresolved D. Trimming shortened V by 0 bases and J by 0 bases, and 6 bases separated the two germline ends. The germline gives CDR1 SGHRS, CDR2 YFSETQ. The CDR3 spans 14 residues. In nucleotides, the CDR3 is TGCGCCAGCAGCTTGGATCGGGTGAACACTGAAGCTTTCTTT. The encoded protein is CASSLDRVNTEAFF.

This clone appeared a single time. J is TRBJ2-7 and V is TRBV5-6, with a tentative D call TRBD1 (6 bases). The germline gives CDR1 SGHDT, CDR2 YYEEEE. V was trimmed by 4 bases and J by 0 bases, leaving 26 bases between them. This CDR3 is built from 19 residues. CDR3 sequence (DNA): TGTGCCAGCAGCCCCAATCCCGGAACAGGGAATTCTTTCTCCTACGAGCAGTACTTC. It yields the protein CASSPNPGTGNSFSYEQYF.

The genes are TRBV28 and TRBJ2-1; D remains unclear. V was trimmed by 5 bases and J by 15 bases, leaving 17 bases between them. This CDR3 comprises 12 residues. Germline V gives CDR1 MDHEN, CDR2 SYDVKM. This CDR3 is CASSLTTADLFF. The CDR3 nucleotides are TGTGCCAGCAGTCTCACTACGGCCGACTTGTTCTTC.

The chain joins TRBV5-8 to TRBJ2-1; 8 positions match TRBD2. There are 14 residues in the CDR3. CDR1 is SGHTS, CDR2 YDEGEE, per germline. The trim removed 4 bases at V and 7 bases at J, leaving 7 bases unmatched. The CDR3 spells CASSILAGRNEQFF. DNA for the CDR3: TGTGCCAGCAGCATTCTAGCGGGCCGAAATGAGCAGTTCTTC.

V and J are TRBV7-3 and TRBJ2-7, with 9 bases identical to TRBD1. This CDR3 comprises 17 residues. Germline V gene sequence: CDR1 SGHTA, CDR2 FQGTGA. The junction had 13 bases not matched to a gene; V was cut back by 2 bases and J by 5 bases. Here the CDR3 reads CASSLGGDRAEVDEQYF. The CDR3 DNA sequence: TGTGCCAGCAGCTTAGGAGGGGACAGGGCGGAGGTCGACGAGCAGTACTTC.

This clone was seen a handful of times. The gene calls are TRBV7-2 and TRBJ2-1; possible D gene TRBD2, 5 bases. V gave up 3 bases and J gave up 8 bases, with 14 bases separating them. The CDR3 sequence is 14 residues long. Germline V gene lookup returns CDR1 SGHTA and CDR2 FQGNSA. This CDR3 reads CASSFGSGFDEQFF. In DNA, the CDR3 is TGTGCCAGCAGCTTTGGGTCGGGATTTGATGAGCAGTTCTTC.

The V gene is TRBV7-3, the J gene TRBJ2-1, with 14 bases aligning to TRBD2. This CDR3 contains 17 residues. V dropped 2 bases and J dropped 7; count of bases not matched to a gene: 7. Germline values: CDR1 SGHTA, CDR2 FQGTGA. CDR3 DNA sequence: TGTGCCAGCAGCTTAGGGACTAGCGGGAGCTACGGAAATGAGCAGTTCTTC. Translated, it gives CASSLGTSGSYGNEQFF.

The gene calls are TRBV28 and TRBJ2-1; 10 nucleotides agree with TRBD2. J gave up 8 bases and V 5 bases, and 9 bases lay outside the gene matches. Looked up from germline, CDR1 is MDHEN and CDR2 is SYDVKM. This CDR3 spans 15 amino acids. CDR3 region: CASSPSGRVFDEQFF. CDR3 sequence (DNA): TGTGCCAGCAGTCCGAGCGGGAGGGTCTTCGATGAGCAGTTCTTC.

V is TRBV7-6 and J is TRBJ2-3; 7 nucleotides match TRBD2. From germline, CDR1 is SGHVS and CDR2 FNYEAQ. This CDR3 comprises 16 residues. Trimming cost V 1 base and J 4 bases; bases outside gene matches: 8. The CDR3, as DNA: TGTGCCAGCAGCTTAGGGACTAGTCGAAGTTCAGATACGCAGTATTTT. It translates to CASSLGTSRSSDTQYF. Based on the CDR3 plus reference TRBV7-6 and TRBJ2-3, the full variable domain is GAGVSQSPRYKVTKRGQDVALRCDPISGHVSLYWYRQALGQGPEFLTYFNYEAQQDKSGLPNDRFSAERPEGSISTLTIQRTEQRDSAMYRCASSLGTSRSSDTQYFGPGTRLTVL.

The sample holds one count of this clone. This chain joins TRBV7-8 and TRBJ2-1, with TRBD2 identical over 11 bases. Germline V lookup: CDR1 SGHVS, CDR2 FQNEAQ. V lost 3 bases to trimming and J lost 2 bases; unmatched junction nucleotides: 0. This CDR3 has 15 amino acids. The CDR3 DNA reads as TGTGCCAGCAGCTTGACTAGCGGGACCTACAATGAGCAGTTCTTC. Its protein product is CASSLTSGTYNEQFF.

The chain recombines TRBV28 with TRBJ2-5; TRBD2 matches at 11 bases. V trimming: 10 bases; J trimming: 5 bases; junction bases outside the gene matches: 9. The germline V gene encodes CDR1 MDHEN and CDR2 SYDVKM. The CDR3 spans 14 residues. The chain's CDR3 is CATYLAGGGETQYF. CDR3 DNA sequence: TGTGCCACCTACCTAGCGGGAGGTGGGGAGACCCAGTACTTC. The full variable domain, its missing parts supplied by reference TRBV28 and TRBJ2-5, is DVKVTQSSRYLVKRTGEKVFLECVQDMDHENMFWYRQDPGLGLRLIYFSYDVKMKEKGDIPEGYSVSREKKERFSLILESASTNQTSMYLCATYLAGGGETQYFGPGTRLLVL.

Here the CDR3 DNA reads TGTGCCAGCAGTGGAGAGATCCCCCTCCACTTT. Protein: CASSGEIPLHF. The chain is built from TRBV2 and TRBJ1-6; D uncertain. In germline, CDR1 is SNHLY, CDR2 FYNNEI. The CDR3 loop spans 11 amino acids. The ends were cut back, 4 bases at V and 13 bases at J, with 8 bases in the middle. The full variable domain, rest sourced from reference TRBV2 and TRBJ1-6, is EPEVTQTPSHQVTQMGQEVILRCVPISNHLYFYWYRQILGQKVEFLVSFYNNEISEKSEIFDDQFSVERPDGSNFTLKIRSTKLEDSAMYFCASSGEIPLHFGNGTRLTVT.

The sample holds one count of this clone. V gene TRBV5-6 combines with J gene TRBJ1-1; D might be TRBD1 (6 bases). Germline CDR1 SGHDT, CDR2 YYEEEE. This CDR3 region has 14 residues. V lost 5 bases and J lost 6, with 17 bases in between. CDR3 amino acids: CASRYRVGDAEAFF. The CDR3 nucleotides read TGTGCCAGCAGATACAGGGTAGGTGACGCTGAAGCTTTCTTT.

This clone was seen a few times. This chain links TRBV5-1 with TRBJ2-5; TRBD1 matches 8 bases. Germline V gene sequence: CDR1 SGHRS, CDR2 YFSETQ. The CDR3 totals 15 residues. V lost 2 bases, J lost 2 bases, and 5 bases stayed unmatched. CDR3 protein: CASSFQGAIQETQYF. CDR3 DNA sequence: TGCGCCAGCAGCTTCCAGGGGGCGATACAAGAGACCCAGTACTTC.

This clone has a handful of counts. The V call is TRBV4-3, the J call TRBJ1-2; D gene unclear. The CDR3 contains 15 residues. The V end lost 0 bases, the J end lost 3 bases, and 11 bases lay between the germline ends. CDR1 and CDR2 from the germline V gene are LGHNA and YSLEER. The CDR3 protein is CASSQDTGDYYGYTF. CDR3 sequence (DNA): TGCGCCAGCAGCCAAGATACGGGAGACTACTATGGCTACACCTTC.

DNA of the CDR3: TGTGCCAGCAGTTACTCACGGGGGAACTACAATGAGCAGTTCTTC. It is translated as CASSYSRGNYNEQFF. J is TRBJ2-1 and V is TRBV6-5; D is possibly TRBD2 (6 bases). The V gene lost 0 bases and the J gene lost 3 bases, with 9 bases spanning the gap. Germline-derived CDR1 and CDR2 are MNHEY and SVGAGI. The CDR3 is 15 residues long.

The genes are TRBV7-2 and TRBJ2-5; TRBD2 matches at 9 bases. This CDR3 contains 13 residues. Trimming took 8 bases from V and 2 from J; bases not matched to a gene: 3. Germline V gene lookup returns CDR1 SGHTA and CDR2 FQGNSA. The CDR3: CASGTSSQETQYF. The CDR3 bases are TGTGCCAGCGGGACTAGCAGTCAAGAGACCCAGTACTTC.

The rearrangement links TRBV6-5 to TRBJ2-7; a weak D match, TRBD2 (5 bases). Trimming left V 6 bases short and J 0 bases short, with 15 bases between. This CDR3 contains 15 residues. Germline CDR1 and CDR2: MNHEY and SVGAGI. CDR3 nucleotide sequence: TGTGCCAGCAGCCGGAGGCAGTTGAGCTCCTACGAGCAGTACTTC. It is translated as CASSRRQLSSYEQYF.

In its sample, this clone was seen once. The V gene is TRBV20-1, the J gene TRBJ2-1, with D uncertain. Trimming left V 3 bases short and J 9 bases short, with 3 bases between. Per germline, CDR1 DFQATT and CDR2 SNEGSKA (reference sequence). The CDR3 extends over 9 amino acids. The CDR3 DNA sequence: TGCAGTGCTAGCGGTGAGCAGTTCTTC. It is translated as CSASGEQFF.

The rearrangement uses TRBV7-2 and TRBJ2-1; possible D gene TRBD2, 7 bases. Trimming pared 1 base from V and 9 bases from J, leaving 19 bases between. Germline V CDR1 and CDR2: SGHTA, FQGNSA. The CDR3 runs to 16 residues. The CDR3, as DNA: TGTGCCAGCAGCTTAGAACAGGGACTACTAGGCGGTGAGCAGTTCTTC. It codes for CASSLEQGLLGGEQFF.